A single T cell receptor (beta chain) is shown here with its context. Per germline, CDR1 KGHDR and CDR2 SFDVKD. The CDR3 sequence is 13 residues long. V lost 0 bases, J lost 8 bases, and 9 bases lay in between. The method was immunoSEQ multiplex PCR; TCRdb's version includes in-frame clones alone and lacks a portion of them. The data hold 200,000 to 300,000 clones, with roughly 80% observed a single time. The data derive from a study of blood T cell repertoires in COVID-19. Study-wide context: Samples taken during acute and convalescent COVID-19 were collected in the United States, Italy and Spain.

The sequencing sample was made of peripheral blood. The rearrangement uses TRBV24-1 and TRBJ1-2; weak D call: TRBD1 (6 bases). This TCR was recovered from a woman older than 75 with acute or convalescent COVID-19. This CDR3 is CATSDLAGEGYTF. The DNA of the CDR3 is TGTGCCACCAGTGATTTGGCAGGGGAAGGCTACACCTTC.